The clone carrying this TCR beta chain appeared a single time. Then a second PCR, running about 6 to 11 cycles, was carried out with a sample-barcoded 5' primer and a J-beta primer mix. TCRdb re-analysed the 5' RACE reads in MiXCR, keeping a single row per CDR3 protein. Of about 1.8 million distinct CDR3 sequences listed, about 49% are singletons. CDR3 size: 17 residues. Germline values: CDR1 DFQATT, CDR2 SNEGSKA (reference sequence). V trimming: 5 bases; J trimming: 6 bases; junction bases outside the gene matches: 12. This record belongs to a study of blood T cells in healthy people across ages. The genes are TRBV20-1 and TRBJ2-1, with 14 bases aligning to TRBD2. This sequence originates from a woman in her thirties or forties in good health. Specimen: blood. CDR3 loop: CSAVSRLAGGGLNEQFF. The CDR3 DNA sequence: TGCAGTGCTGTTTCCAGACTAGCGGGGGGGGGGCTCAATGAGCAGTTCTTC.